A single sample gave rise to the 24 T cell receptor beta chains below, sequenced in a study of blood T cell repertoires in COVID-19 (dated by TCRdb to between 2020 and 2021). Receptor amplification or capture employed the immunoSEQ multiplex PCR assay. Sourced from immuneACCESS, this table was stored by TCRdb with only in-frame sequences that have V and J called. A share of the clones is absent; for the studies checked, an unresolved V gene accounts for under half, and the remainder has no known explanation. The sample has approximately 170,000 clones on record, 90% to 95% of them singletons. Jointly, the top ten make up 2% of the sample. Sequenced sample: peripheral blood. These receptor sequences come from an older woman with COVID-19, enrolled during active disease.

This chain uses TRBV7-3 with TRBJ2-1; 9 bases are shared with TRBD2. Germline CDR1 SGHTA, CDR2 FQGTGA. The CDR3 extends over 15 amino acids. After removal of 6 bases from V and 5 bases from J, the junction contained 8 bases not matched to a gene. In nucleotides, the CDR3 is TGTGCCAGCAGACAAAGCGGGGGGTACGACAATGAGCAGTTCTTC. This gives the protein CASRQSGGYDNEQFF.

This clone showed up just once. This CDR3 is also generated by other DNA sequences in the sample. This chain uses TRBV6-5 with TRBJ2-5, with TRBD1 identical over 8 bases. The CDR3 has 13 amino acids. After removal of 5 bases from V and 3 bases from J, the junction contained 2 bases not matched to a gene. CDR1 MNHEY and CDR2 SVGAGI come from the germline V gene. The CDR3 region is CASSRDRKETQYF. DNA of the CDR3: TGTGCCAGCAGTCGGGACAGGAAAGAGACCCAGTACTTC.

The chain carries TRBV10-3 and TRBJ1-2; 11 nucleotides line up with TRBD1. This CDR3 spans 18 amino acids. The ends lost 6 bases at V and 4 bases at J; junction bases unmatched: 16. From germline, CDR1 is ENHRY and CDR2 SYGVKD. The CDR3 region has the DNA TGTGCCATCAGGGAAACCCAAGGACAGGGGGCCACCTTCTATGGCTACACCTTC. This gives the protein CAIRETQGQGATFYGYTF.

The chain joins TRBV5-6 to TRBJ1-2; 10 bases line up with TRBD1. J gave up 4 bases and V 4 bases, and 7 bases lay outside the gene matches. The CDR3 extends over 15 amino acids. Germline V CDR1 and CDR2: SGHDT, YYEEEE. Written as DNA, the CDR3 is TGTGCCAGCAGCCCTGGGACAGGGGTTGGCTATGGCTACACCTTC. Amino acids: CASSPGTGVGYGYTF.

V and J are TRBV6-6 and TRBJ2-7; possibly TRBD1 for D (5 bases). The V end lost 5 bases, the J end lost 6 bases, and 29 bases lay between the germline ends. This CDR3 has 18 amino acids. From germline, CDR1 is MNHNY and CDR2 SVGAGI (reference sequence). CDR3 protein: CASSPDARGSHQLFEQYF. The CDR3 DNA reads TGTGCCAGCAGTCCAGATGCTAGGGGCTCCCACCAGCTATTCGAGCAGTACTTC.

The V and J genes are TRBV14 and TRBJ2-7; possibly TRBD1 for D (5 bases). Trimming cost V 7 bases and J 6 bases, with 22 bases left between them. CDR1 SGHDN and CDR2 FVKESK come from the germline V gene. This CDR3 comprises 15 residues. The CDR3 loop is CASTRETAPSFEQYF. The CDR3 bases are TGTGCCAGCACCAGAGAGACAGCACCTTCGTTCGAGCAGTACTTC.

The CDR3 DNA follows: TGCAGCGTTGAAAAGTCCCGGGACAGGGGCTGGTACACTGAAGCTTTCTTT. Its translation: CSVEKSRDRGWYTEAFF. The J gene is TRBJ1-1, the V gene TRBV29-1; TRBD1 aligns across 10 bases. Trimming took 2 bases from V and 3 from J; bases not matched to a gene: 12. CDR3 length equals 17 residues. Germline values: CDR1 SQVTM, CDR2 ANQGSEA.

The V and J genes are TRBV5-1 and TRBJ1-2; D is possibly TRBD1 (6 bases). Trimming cost V 0 bases and J 6 bases, with 21 bases left between them. Per germline, CDR1 SGHRS and CDR2 YFSETQ. This CDR3 is built from 17 residues. The CDR3 protein is CASSLVAAGAGVNGYTF. The CDR3 nucleotides are TGCGCCAGCAGCTTGGTCGCGGCGGGGGCAGGGGTAAATGGCTACACCTTC. Supplemented by reference TRBV5-1 and TRBJ1-2, the full variable domain reads KAGVTQTPRYLIKTRGQQVTLSCSPISGHRSVSWYQQTPGQGLQFLFEYFSETQRNKGNFPGRFSGRQFSNSRSEMNVSTLELGDSALYLCASSLVAAGAGVNGYTFGSGTRLTVV.

J is TRBJ2-4 and V is TRBV4-1; TRBD1 might be the D (5 bases). The CDR3 length is 15 residues. V lost 2 bases and J 0 bases, leaving 8 bases between the germline ends. Germline CDR1 is MGHRA and CDR2 is YSYEKL. The CDR3, as DNA: TGCGCCAGCAGCCAAATAGGGGTAGCCAAAAACATTCAGTACTTC. It is translated as CASSQIGVAKNIQYF.

As for this clone: Within the sample, other DNA sequences also encode this same CDR3. The CDR3 DNA follows: TGTGCCAGTAGTCCCGGACAGCTGAACACTGAAGCTTTCTTT. Protein: CASSPGQLNTEAFF. J is TRBJ1-1 and V is TRBV19, with a possible D match to TRBD1 (6 bases). Germline V CDR1 and CDR2: LNHDA, SQIVND (reference sequence). The length of the CDR3 is 14 residues. V dropped 5 bases and J dropped 0 bases, with 10 bases sitting between them.

This clone occurred once. The gene calls are TRBV11-2 and TRBJ2-7; no clear D. CDR3 length: 14 amino acids. Trimming shortened V by 3 bases and J by 5 bases, and 14 bases separated the two germline ends. Germline CDR1 and CDR2: SGHAT and FQNNGV. This CDR3 is CASSFTDSVHEQYF. The CDR3 DNA is TGTGCCAGCAGCTTTACCGATTCGGTGCACGAGCAGTACTTC.

This clone has a single count. V is TRBV5-4 and J is TRBJ2-7; 9 nucleotides match TRBD1. With 3 bases clipped from V and 1 base from J, the junction kept 2 bases outside the gene matches. This CDR3 spans 14 amino acids. CDR1 and CDR2 (germline): SGHNT, YYREEE (reference sequence). The CDR3 region has the DNA TGTGCCAGCAGCTGGGGGACAGGGTCCTACGAGCAGTACTTC. The encoded protein is CASSWGTGSYEQYF.

The rearrangement uses TRBV12-3 or TRBV12-4 and TRBJ1-3, with D unclear. V was cut by 6 bases and J by 6 bases, with 9 bases left in between. There are 12 residues in the CDR3. Here the CDR3 reads CASSRTVNTIYF. The CDR3 region has the DNA TGTGCCAGCAGCCGGACTGTAAACACCATATATTTT.

The chain combines TRBV4-2 with TRBJ2-2, with unresolved D. This CDR3 comprises 16 residues. Deletions cut 1 base from V and 4 bases from J, with 13 bases between. Germline lookup yields CDR1 LGHNA and CDR2 YNFKEQ. The CDR3: CASSQGEWRSTGELFF. The DNA of the CDR3 is TGTGCCAGCAGCCAAGGTGAATGGCGGTCCACCGGGGAGCTGTTTTTT.

This chain joins TRBV18 and TRBJ1-1; maybe TRBD1 (5 bases). The germline CDR1 and CDR2 sequences are KGHSH and LQKENI. V shed 5 bases and J shed 3 bases, with 7 bases lying between them. The CDR3 covers 12 residues. The CDR3 loop is CASSIGDTEAFF. DNA for the CDR3: TGTGCCAGCTCAATAGGGGACACTGAAGCTTTCTTT.

The chain uses TRBV27 and TRBJ2-1; D is possibly TRBD1 (6 bases). CDR1 and CDR2 from the germline V gene are MNHEY and SMNVEV (reference sequence). With 2 bases removed from V and 1 base from J, the gap between germline ends came to 15 bases. The CDR3 is 17 amino acids. The CDR3 reads CASSLKKDRPSYNEQFF. DNA of the CDR3: TGTGCCAGCAGTTTAAAAAAGGACAGACCATCCTACAATGAGCAGTTCTTC.

The rearrangement uses TRBV7-9 and TRBJ1-2; tentatively, D is TRBD1 (5 bases). The CDR3 runs to 14 residues. Trimming shortened V by 5 bases and J by 6 bases, and 16 bases separated the two germline ends. CDR1 and CDR2 (germline): SEHNR, FQNEAQ (reference sequence). The CDR3 nucleotides read TGTGCCAGCAGCAACGCCGCAGGGTGGGATGGCTACACCTTC. This gives the protein CASSNAAGWDGYTF.

This chain uses TRBV7-3 with TRBJ1-2; a possible D gene is TRBD1 (5 bases). In germline, CDR1 is SGHTA, CDR2 FQGTGA. CDR3 length: 15 residues. Deletions cut 5 bases from V and 7 bases from J, with 20 bases between. The CDR3 coding sequence is TGTGCCAGCAGCCCCACACCCGACAGCCCTATTGGCTACACCTTC. Encoded protein: CASSPTPDSPIGYTF.

The V and J genes are TRBV27 and TRBJ2-6, with D perhaps TRBD1 (5 bases). V was cut by 5 bases and J by 2 bases, with 19 bases left in between. The CDR3 loop spans 18 amino acids. Germline loops: CDR1 MNHEY, CDR2 SMNVEV (reference sequence). The CDR3 sequence is CASSTVARMGPGANVLTF. The DNA of the CDR3 is TGTGCCAGCAGTACAGTAGCCAGGATGGGGCCTGGGGCCAACGTCCTGACTTTC.

The rearrangement uses TRBV3-1 (or the pseudogene TRBV3-2) and TRBJ1-1; D unclear. With 3 bases removed from V and 2 bases from J, the gap between germline ends came to 4 bases. The CDR3 sequence is 12 residues long. Germline V gene data show CDR1 as LGHDT and CDR2 as YNNKEL (reference sequence). The CDR3 sequence is CASSQSNTEAFF. For the CDR3, the DNA is TGTGCCAGCAGCCAGTCAAACACTGAAGCTTTCTTT.

This chain links TRBV7-9 with TRBJ1-2; D is possibly TRBD1 (6 bases). Trimming shortened V by 6 bases and J by 4 bases, and 18 bases separated the two germline ends. CDR1 SEHNR and CDR2 FQNEAQ come from the germline V gene (reference sequence). The CDR3 is made up of 15 amino acids. The CDR3 DNA reads TGTGCCAGCAGTCCCCCCGGGGGGGCTGGCTATGGCTACACCTTC. It yields the protein CASSPPGGAGYGYTF.

This chain uses TRBV27 with TRBJ1-2; TRBD1 aligns across 7 bases. The ends lost 6 bases at V and 5 bases at J; junction bases unmatched: 12. Germline V lookup: CDR1 MNHEY, CDR2 SMNVEV (reference sequence). This CDR3 spans 15 amino acids. This chain's CDR3 is CASSRQRDRTYGYTF. The CDR3 coding sequence is TGTGCCAGCAGCAGACAACGGGACAGAACTTATGGCTACACCTTC.

The chain combines TRBV6-2 or TRBV6-3 with TRBJ1-2; tentatively, D is TRBD1 (6 bases). The CDR3 totals 14 residues. V was shortened by 6 bases and J by 7 bases, with 18 bases between the two germline ends. The germline V gene encodes CDR1 MNHEY and CDR2 SVGEGT. The CDR3 DNA reads as TGTGCCAGCAGCGACGTGGTTCGGGGGGCTGGCTACACCTTC. It specifies CASSDVVRGAGYTF.

The rearrangement links TRBV7-3 to TRBJ2-1, with 8 bases lining up with TRBD2. The V segment lost 8 bases and the J segment 0 bases; nucleotides outside the gene matches: 6. Germline V gene data show CDR1 as SGHTA and CDR2 as FQGTGA. The CDR3 is 15 residues long. The CDR3 loop is CASSERGSSYNEQFF. For the CDR3, the DNA is TGTGCCAGCTCCGAGCGGGGGAGCTCCTACAATGAGCAGTTCTTC.